This T cell receptor (beta chain) was obtained from a study of T cells in Graves' hyperthyroidism and ophthalmopathy. Turning to the study itself: Any treatment followed the collection of peripheral blood at initial diagnosis.

Germline V gene data show CDR1 as LNHDA and CDR2 as SQIVND (reference sequence). The CDR3 runs to 14 residues. J was trimmed by 0 bases and V by 7 bases; bases with no gene match: 2. TCR beta CDR3 regions were amplified from RNA transcripts. Carried out on the TCR CDR3, a first-round RT-PCR used the HTBI primer set. TCRdb recomputed calls from the multiplex PCR reads with MiXCR, one row per CDR3 protein. The top ten hold around 17% of the sample, which has hundreds of thousands of distinct CDR3 sequences, about 15% seen once. Each person with ophthalmopathy scored at least 3 on the Clinical Activity Score, reached NOSPECS grade 4 or higher, and had been ill under 3 months. The diagnostic basis comprised clinical symptoms, serum thyroxine and TRAb, thyroid ultrasound and orbital computed tomography.

The chain recombines TRBV19 with TRBJ1-4; 7 positions agree with TRBD1. Sequencing was carried out using blood. The receptor was isolated from a woman aged 18-29 years with Graves' ophthalmopathy. The CDR3 region has the DNA TGTGCCAGTAAGGGACAGACAACTAATGAAAAACTGTTTTTT. Residues: CASKGQTTNEKLFF.